What follows are 6 T cell receptor beta chains derived from one specimen sequenced in a study of cytomegalovirus exposure and HLA in healthy donors. The PCR used 60 Vbeta and 13 Jbeta primers. Generated by immunoSEQ multiplex PCR, the TCRdb table keeps only in-frame clones and is missing some. The sample yields 100,000 to 150,000 clones, roughly 80% seen once. The sample taken for sequencing was PBMCs. Receptors were obtained from a male donor in good health and CMV-seronegative.

The J gene is TRBJ2-5, the V gene TRBV7-9, with TRBD1 as a possible D gene (6 bases). The CDR3 totals 14 residues. Germline loops: CDR1 SEHNR, CDR2 FQNEAQ (reference sequence). V was pared by 2 bases and J by 5 bases, with 12 bases between. DNA for the CDR3: TGTGCCAGCAGCTTAATTCAGGGGTTGGAGACCCAGTACTTC. Protein sequence: CASSLIQGLETQYF.

The chain employs TRBV19 and TRBJ1-2; 9 nucleotides match TRBD1. CDR1 and CDR2 (germline): LNHDA, SQIVND (reference sequence). The CDR3 runs to 16 residues. J was trimmed by 4 bases and V by 5 bases; bases with no gene match: 11. The CDR3 here is CASSDQHRGQIYGYTF. Written as DNA, the CDR3 is TGTGCCAGTAGTGACCAGCACAGGGGGCAAATCTATGGCTACACCTTC.

This chain links TRBV12-5 with TRBJ2-2, with 8 nucleotides matching TRBD2. CDR1 and CDR2 from the germline V gene are LGHNT and FRNRAP. This CDR3 comprises 18 residues. J gave up 1 base and V 0 bases, and 7 bases lay outside the gene matches. The CDR3: CASGLVPPLAENTGELFF. Written as DNA, the CDR3 is TGTGCTAGTGGTTTGGTACCCCCACTAGCGGAGAACACCGGGGAGCTGTTTTTT.

The rearrangement links TRBV7-2 to TRBJ2-7, with TRBD2 identical over 9 bases. V dropped 5 bases and J dropped 7; count of bases not matched to a gene: 12. Germline assignment: CDR1 SGHTA and CDR2 FQGNSA. The CDR3 has 15 amino acids. The CDR3 protein is CASSIIAGEGYEQYF. The CDR3 coding sequence is TGTGCCAGCAGCATAATAGCGGGAGAGGGTTATGAGCAGTACTTC.

This chain joins TRBV7-9 and TRBJ1-2; 12 nucleotides align to TRBD1. The CDR3 contains 15 residues. V shed 4 bases, J shed 4 bases, and the junction held 4 bases outside the gene matches. Germline CDR1 is SEHNR and CDR2 is FQNEAQ (reference sequence). CDR3 protein: CASSSGTGGAYGYTF. The CDR3 DNA is TGTGCCAGCAGCTCAGGGACAGGGGGCGCCTATGGCTACACCTTC.

The V gene is TRBV28, the J gene TRBJ2-7; 8 bases fit TRBD1. CDR3 size: 13 residues. The germline gives CDR1 MDHEN, CDR2 SYDVKM. Losses at the gene ends were 6 bases for V and 2 bases for J; bases not matched to a gene: 3. The CDR3 protein is CASSLQGAYEQYF. In DNA form, the CDR3 reads TGTGCCAGCAGCCTACAGGGGGCCTACGAGCAGTACTTC.